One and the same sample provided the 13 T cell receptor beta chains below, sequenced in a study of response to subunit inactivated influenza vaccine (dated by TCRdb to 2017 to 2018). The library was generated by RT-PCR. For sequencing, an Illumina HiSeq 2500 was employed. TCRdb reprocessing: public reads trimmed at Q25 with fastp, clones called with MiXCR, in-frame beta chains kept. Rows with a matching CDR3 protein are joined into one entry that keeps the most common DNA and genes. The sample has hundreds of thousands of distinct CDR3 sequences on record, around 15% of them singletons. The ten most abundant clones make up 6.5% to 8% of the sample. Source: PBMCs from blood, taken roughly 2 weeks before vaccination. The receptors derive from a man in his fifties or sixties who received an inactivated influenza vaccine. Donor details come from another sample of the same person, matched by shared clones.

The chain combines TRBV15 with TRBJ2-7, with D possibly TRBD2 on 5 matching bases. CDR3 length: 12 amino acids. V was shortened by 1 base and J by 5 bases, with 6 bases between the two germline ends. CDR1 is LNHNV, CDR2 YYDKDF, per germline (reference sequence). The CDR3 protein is CATSRGGNEQYF. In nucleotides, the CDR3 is TGTGCCACCAGCAGAGGAGGGAACGAGCAGTACTTC.

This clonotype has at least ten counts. Here the CDR3 DNA reads TGCAGTGGGACTAGCGGGGTGGGGGAGACCCAGTACTTC. Translation: CSGTSGVGETQYF. The V gene is TRBV20-1, the J gene TRBJ2-5; 12 bases agree with TRBD2. This CDR3 is 13 amino acids long. Germline CDR1 DFQATT, CDR2 SNEGSKA (reference sequence). Unmatched junction bases numbered 5, after V lost 7 bases and J lost 5 bases.

The CDR3 loop reads CASSQNPRTPMGEQYF. CDR3 nucleotide sequence: TGCGCCAGCAGCCAAAACCCAAGGACTCCTATGGGGGAGCAGTACTTC. The rearrangement joins TRBV4-3 to TRBJ2-7; the D gene is possibly TRBD2 (5 bases). Germline V gene data show CDR1 as LGHNA and CDR2 as YSLEER. Between the trimmed V and J ends, which lost 2 bases and 7 bases, there was a span of 21 bases. This CDR3 is 16 amino acids long.

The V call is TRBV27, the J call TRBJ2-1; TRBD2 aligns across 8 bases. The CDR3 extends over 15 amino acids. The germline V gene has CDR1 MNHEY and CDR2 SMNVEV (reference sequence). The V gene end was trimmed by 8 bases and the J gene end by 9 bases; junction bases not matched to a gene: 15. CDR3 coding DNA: TGTGCCAGCCAAACGGGACTAGTATCGGTCACTGAGCAGTTCTTC. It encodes CASQTGLVSVTEQFF.

The CDR3 region has the DNA TGTGCCAGCAGGGTACAGGGTGGGTATGGCTACACCTTC. As protein: CASRVQGGYGYTF. The chain uses TRBV6-1 and TRBJ1-2, with D possibly being TRBD1 (6 bases). Trimming shortened V by 6 bases and J by 5 bases, and 13 bases separated the two germline ends. Germline V gene sequence: CDR1 MNHNS, CDR2 SASEGT. CDR3 length equals 13 residues.

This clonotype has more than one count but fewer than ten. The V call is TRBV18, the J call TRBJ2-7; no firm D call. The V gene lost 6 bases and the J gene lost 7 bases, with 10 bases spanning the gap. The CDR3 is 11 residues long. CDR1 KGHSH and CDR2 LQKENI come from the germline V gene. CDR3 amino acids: CASSPEREQYF. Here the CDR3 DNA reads TGTGCCAGCTCCCCGGAAAGGGAGCAGTACTTC.

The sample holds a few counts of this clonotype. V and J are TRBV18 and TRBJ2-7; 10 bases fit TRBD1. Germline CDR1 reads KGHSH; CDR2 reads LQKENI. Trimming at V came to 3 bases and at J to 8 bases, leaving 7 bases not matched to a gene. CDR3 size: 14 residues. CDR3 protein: CASSPGGQGPKQYF. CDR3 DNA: TGTGCCAGCTCACCTGGGGGACAGGGGCCGAAGCAGTACTTC. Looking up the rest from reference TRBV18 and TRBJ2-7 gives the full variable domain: NAGVMQNPRHLVRRRGQEARLRCSPMKGHSHVYWYRQLPEEGLKFMVYLQKENIIDESGMPKERFSAEFPKEGPSILRIQQVVRGDSAAYFCASSPGGQGPKQYFGPGTRLTVT.

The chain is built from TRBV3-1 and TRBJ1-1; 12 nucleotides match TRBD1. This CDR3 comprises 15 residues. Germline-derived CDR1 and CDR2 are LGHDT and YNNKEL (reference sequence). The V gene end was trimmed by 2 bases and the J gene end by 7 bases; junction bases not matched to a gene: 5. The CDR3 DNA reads TGTGCCAGCAGCCAATGGGACAGGGGGCATGGTGAAGCTTTCTTT. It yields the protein CASSQWDRGHGEAFF.

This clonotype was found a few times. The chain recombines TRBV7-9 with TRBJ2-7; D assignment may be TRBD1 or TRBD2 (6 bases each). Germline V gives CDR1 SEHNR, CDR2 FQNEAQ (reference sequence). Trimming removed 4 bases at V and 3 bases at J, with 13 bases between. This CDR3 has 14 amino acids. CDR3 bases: TGTGCCAGCAGCTATGCGGGACAAAACTACGAGCAGTACTTC. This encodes CASSYAGQNYEQYF.

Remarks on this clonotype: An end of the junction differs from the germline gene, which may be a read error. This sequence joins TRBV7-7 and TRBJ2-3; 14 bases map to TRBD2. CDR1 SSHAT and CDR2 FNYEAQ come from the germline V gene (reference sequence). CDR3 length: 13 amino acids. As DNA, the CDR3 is TGTGCTAGCAGCTTAGGGACTAGCGGGGGACAGTATTTT. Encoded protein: CASSLGTSGGQYF. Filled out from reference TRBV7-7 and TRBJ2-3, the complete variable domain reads GAGVSQSPRYKVTKRGQDVTLRCDPISSHATLYWYQQALGQGPEFLTYFNYEAQPDKSGLPSDRFSAERPEGSISTLTIQRTEQRDSAMYRCASSLGTSGGQYFGPGTRLTVL.

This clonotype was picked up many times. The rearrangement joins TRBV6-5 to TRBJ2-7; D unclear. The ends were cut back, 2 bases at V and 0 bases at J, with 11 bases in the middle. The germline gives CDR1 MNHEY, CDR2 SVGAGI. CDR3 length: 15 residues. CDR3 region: CASSYQIQNSYEQYF. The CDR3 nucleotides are TGTGCCAGCAGTTACCAAATACAAAACTCCTACGAGCAGTACTTC.

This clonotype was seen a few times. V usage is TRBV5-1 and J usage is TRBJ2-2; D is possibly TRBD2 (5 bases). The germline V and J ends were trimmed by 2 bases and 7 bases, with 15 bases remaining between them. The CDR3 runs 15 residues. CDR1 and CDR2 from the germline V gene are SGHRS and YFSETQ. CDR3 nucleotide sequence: TGCGCCAGCAGCTTACAGAGGACTCAGCACGGGGAGCTGTTTTTT. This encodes CASSLQRTQHGELFF.

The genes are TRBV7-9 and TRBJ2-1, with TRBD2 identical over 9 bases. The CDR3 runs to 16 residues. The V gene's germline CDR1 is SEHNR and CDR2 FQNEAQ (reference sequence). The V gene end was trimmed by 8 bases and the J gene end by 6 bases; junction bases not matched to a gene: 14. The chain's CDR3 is CASGWGGLALINEQFF. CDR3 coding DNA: TGTGCCAGCGGTTGGGGGGGACTAGCCCTAATCAATGAGCAGTTCTTC.